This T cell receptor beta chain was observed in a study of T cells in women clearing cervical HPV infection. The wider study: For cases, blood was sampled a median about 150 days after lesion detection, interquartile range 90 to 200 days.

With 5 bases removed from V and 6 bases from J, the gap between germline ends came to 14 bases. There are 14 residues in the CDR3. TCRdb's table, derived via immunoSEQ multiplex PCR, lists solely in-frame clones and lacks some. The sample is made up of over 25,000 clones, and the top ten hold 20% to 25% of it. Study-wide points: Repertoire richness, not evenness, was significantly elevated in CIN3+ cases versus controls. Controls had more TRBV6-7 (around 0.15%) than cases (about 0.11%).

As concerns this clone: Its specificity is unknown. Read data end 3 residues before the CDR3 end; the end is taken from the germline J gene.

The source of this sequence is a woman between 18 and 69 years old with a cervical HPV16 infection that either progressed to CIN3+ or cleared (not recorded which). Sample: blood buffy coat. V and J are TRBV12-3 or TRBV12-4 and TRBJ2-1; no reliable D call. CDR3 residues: CASSPQSPGNEQFF. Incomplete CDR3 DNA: TGTGCCAGCAGTCCTCAAAGCCCTGGCAATGAG.